What follows is one TCR beta chain and its context. Germline values: CDR1 SGHDN, CDR2 FVKESK. The V and J ends lost 6 bases and 9 bases, in that order; junction bases with no gene match: 20. CDR3 length: 16 residues. This sample stems from a study of PD-1 blockade in mismatch repair-deficient tumors. Only in-frame clones appear in the TCRdb table, and some are missing; sequencing was by immunoSEQ multiplex PCR. The sample lists about 34,000 clones; 80% were seen once. The sequence derives from an adult with mismatch repair-deficient cancer. This material consisted of PBMCs, taken less than 7 weeks after starting pembrolizumab. The chain uses TRBV14 and TRBJ2-7, with TRBD1 matching 7 bases. The CDR3 loop is CASRHLGDSDLCWQYF. The CDR3 DNA sequence: TGTGCCAGCAGACACTTAGGGGACAGTGATTTATGTTGGCAGTACTTC.